These T cell receptor beta chains were read from a single sample in a study of cytomegalovirus exposure and HLA in healthy donors. Profiled with immunoSEQ multiplex PCR; TCRdb holds only in-frame clones, not every one. Counted here are 130,000 or so clones, nearly 80% occurring once; the ten biggest clones make up around 0.99%. The sequencing sample was made of PBMCs. The receptors come from a male donor in good health and CMV-seronegative. The conserved cysteine and the conserved F or W are not part of the CDR3 here. A D gene is named only where the DNA matches it firmly.

j_call: TRBJ1-5; v_call: TRBV6-5; d_call: .; cdr3_aa: ASGGGSNQPQH
j_call: TRBJ2-1; v_call: TRBV7-9; d_call: TRBD2; cdr3_aa: ASSLAASGGANEQF
j_call: TRBJ2-1; v_call: TRBV7-3; d_call: .; cdr3_aa: ASSLNPASGVHNEQF
j_call: TRBJ2-7; v_call: TRBV7-2; d_call: TRBD1; cdr3_aa: ASSQAGQGAREQY
j_call: TRBJ2-2; v_call: TRBV30; d_call: .; cdr3_aa: AWSVQGGTGELF
j_call: TRBJ2-7; v_call: TRBV9; d_call: .; cdr3_aa: ASSPRDYEQY
j_call: TRBJ2-5; v_call: TRBV5-1; d_call: .; cdr3_aa: ASSLGSGQETQY
j_call: TRBJ2-1; v_call: TRBV5-1; d_call: .; cdr3_aa: ASSQQAPSSYNEQF
j_call: TRBJ1-3; v_call: TRBV27; d_call: .; cdr3_aa: ASSFSTRRDSGNTIY
j_call: TRBJ2-7; v_call: TRBV15; d_call: .; cdr3_aa: ATSRAQGTSYEQY
j_call: TRBJ1-5; v_call: TRBV30; d_call: .; cdr3_aa: AWSEGHPGPQH
j_call: TRBJ1-2; v_call: TRBV7-9; d_call: TRBD1; cdr3_aa: ASRPSPGQGASGYT
j_call: TRBJ1-2; v_call: TRBV13; d_call: TRBD1; cdr3_aa: ASSLGRGPGGTDGYT
j_call: TRBJ2-5; v_call: TRBV18; d_call: .; cdr3_aa: ASSPGAGDQY
j_call: TRBJ2-5; v_call: TRBV6-5; d_call: .; cdr3_aa: ASSYSQGWETQY
j_call: TRBJ2-5; v_call: TRBV5-1; d_call: TRBD2; cdr3_aa: ASSRVPGGQETQY
j_call: TRBJ2-5; v_call: TRBV27; d_call: TRBD1; cdr3_aa: ASSLQGAIETQY
j_call: TRBJ1-6; v_call: TRBV2; d_call: .; cdr3_aa: ASNLGGGFRSPLH
j_call: TRBJ1-3; v_call: TRBV9; d_call: .; cdr3_aa: ASSSQGTGNTIY
j_call: TRBJ2-7; v_call: TRBV5-6; d_call: TRBD2; cdr3_aa: ASVSGGGSYEQY